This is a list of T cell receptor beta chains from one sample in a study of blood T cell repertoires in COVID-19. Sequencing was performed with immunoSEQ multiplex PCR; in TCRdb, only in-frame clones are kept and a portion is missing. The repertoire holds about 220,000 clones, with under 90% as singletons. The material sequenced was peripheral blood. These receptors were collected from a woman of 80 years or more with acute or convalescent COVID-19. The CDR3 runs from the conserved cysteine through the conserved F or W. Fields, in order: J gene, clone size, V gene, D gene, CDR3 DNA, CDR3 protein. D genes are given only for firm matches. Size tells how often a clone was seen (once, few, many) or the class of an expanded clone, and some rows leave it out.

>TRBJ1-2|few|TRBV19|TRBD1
TGTGCCAGTAGAGAGACAGGGCTTCTAAACTATGGCTACACCTTC
CASRETGLLNYGYTF
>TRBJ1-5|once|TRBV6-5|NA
TGTGCCAGCAGTTACACAAGAACCCATCAGCCCCAGCATTTT
CASSYTRTHQPQHF
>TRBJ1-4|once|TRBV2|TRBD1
TGTGCCAGCAGCCGGACAGGGGGCCAAAAACTGTTTTTT
CASSRTGGQKLFF
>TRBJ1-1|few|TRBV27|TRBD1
TGTGCCAGCAGGAGGACAGGGAGAGGGACTGAAGCTTTCTTT
CASRRTGRGTEAFF
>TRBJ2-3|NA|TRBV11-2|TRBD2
TGTGCCAGCAGCCCCGGACTAGCGGGGGGCACAGATACGCAGTATTTT
CASSPGLAGGTDTQYF
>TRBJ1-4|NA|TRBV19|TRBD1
TGTGCCAGTAGTGGGCTCGCCGGGACAGGGGAGGAAAAACTGTTTTTT
CASSGLAGTGEEKLFF
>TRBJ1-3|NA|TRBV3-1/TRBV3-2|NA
TGTGCCAGCAGCCAAGCCTGGGACACTGGAAACACCATATATTTT
CASSQAWDTGNTIYF
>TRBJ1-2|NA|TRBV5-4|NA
TGTGCCAGCAGCTTGCGGGGAAACTATGGCTACACCTTC
CASSLRGNYGYTF
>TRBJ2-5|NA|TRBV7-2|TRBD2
TGTGCCAGCAGCTTAGTAGGACTAGCGAGGCAGACCCAGTACTTC
CASSLVGLARQTQYF
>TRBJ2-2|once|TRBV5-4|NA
TGTGCCAGCAGCCCAGGGCAGGGAGGCACCGGGGAGCTGTTTTTT
CASSPGQGGTGELFF